This TCR beta chain is drawn from a study of shared clonotypes between healthy human individuals. The CDR3 is 15 amino acids. Germline V gene sequence: CDR1 SEHNR, CDR2 FQNEAQ (reference sequence). Trimming cost V 1 base and J 2 bases; bases outside gene matches: 3. Assay used: immunoSEQ multiplex PCR; TCRdb lists only in-frame clones, some missing. This sample yields millions of clones, of which 85% to 95% are seen a single time; 0.13% belongs to the top ten. The chain recombines TRBV7-9 with TRBJ2-7, with 9 bases lining up with TRBD2. The sequenced sample was naive CD4+ T cells sorted from blood. The sample's subset: CD45RA+ positively selected. This clonotype was sampled from a man aged 18 to 29 in good health. CDR3 nucleotide sequence: TGTGCCAGCAGCTTAGGGTCTAGCGGGGCCTACGAGCAGTACTTC. This encodes CASSLGSSGAYEQYF.